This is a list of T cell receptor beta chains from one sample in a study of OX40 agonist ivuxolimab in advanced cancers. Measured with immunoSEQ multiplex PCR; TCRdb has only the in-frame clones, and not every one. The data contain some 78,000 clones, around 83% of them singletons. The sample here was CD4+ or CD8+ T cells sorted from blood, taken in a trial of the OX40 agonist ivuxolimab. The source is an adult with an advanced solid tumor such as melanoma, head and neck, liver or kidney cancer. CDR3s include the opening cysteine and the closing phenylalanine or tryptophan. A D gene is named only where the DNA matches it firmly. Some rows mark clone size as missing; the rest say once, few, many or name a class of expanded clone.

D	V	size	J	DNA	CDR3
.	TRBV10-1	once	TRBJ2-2	TGCGCCAGCAGAATATCCTCGACAGGAGACACCGGGGAGCTGTTTTTT	CASRISSTGDTGELFF
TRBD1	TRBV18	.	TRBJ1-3	TGTGCCAGCTCACCTGGACAGGGAGGTCCTGGAAACACCATATATTTT	CASSPGQGGPGNTIYF
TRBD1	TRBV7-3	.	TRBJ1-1	TGTGCCAGCAGGCGGGACAGGGAACCCACTGAAGCTTTCTTT	CASRRDREPTEAFF
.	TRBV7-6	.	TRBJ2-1	TGTGCCAGCAGCTTAGGAGGGGGAAACTTCCACAATGAGCAGTTCTTC	CASSLGGGNFHNEQFF
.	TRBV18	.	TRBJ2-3	TGTGCCAGCTCACCCGGGTATGTGACGGATACGCAGTATTTT	CASSPGYVTDTQYF
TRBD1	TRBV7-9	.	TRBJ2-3	TGTGCCAGCAGCCCCGGCCGGGGACAGGGGGCTTTCACAGATACGCAGTATTTT	CASSPGRGQGAFTDTQYF
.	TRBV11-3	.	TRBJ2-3	TGTGCCAGCAGCTTAGGGTTGGGATCTAGCACAGATACGCAGTATTTT	CASSLGLGSSTDTQYF
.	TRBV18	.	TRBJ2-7	TGTGCCAGCTCACCCCAGAACACCGGCTACGAGCAGTACTTC	CASSPQNTGYEQYF
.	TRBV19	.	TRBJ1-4	TGTGCCAGTAGTAACAGACAGGATGAAAAACTGTTTTTT	CASSNRQDEKLFF
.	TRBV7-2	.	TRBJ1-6	TGTGCCAGCACCACCTCCAGCTCCTATAATTCACCCCTCCACTTT	CASTTSSSYNSPLHF
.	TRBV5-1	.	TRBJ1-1	TGCGCCAGCAGCTTGAACCAGGGTGAAGCTTTCTTT	CASSLNQGEAFF
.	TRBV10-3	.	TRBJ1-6	TGTGCCATCAGTGAGTCTAATCAGGCCACTCCACCCCTCCACTTT	CAISESNQATPPLHF
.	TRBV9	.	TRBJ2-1	TGTGCCAGCAGCGTATCCGAGACCTACAATGAGCAGTTCTTC	CASSVSETYNEQFF
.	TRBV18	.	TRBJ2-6	TGTGCCAGCTCACCAGGGGCGGGGGCTGCTTCGGGAGGGGCCAACGTCCTGACTTTC	CASSPGAGAASGGANVLTF
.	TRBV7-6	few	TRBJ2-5	TGTGCCAGCAGCTGGGTTGAAGGGGAGACCCAGTACTTC	CASSWVEGETQYF
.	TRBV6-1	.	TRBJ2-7	TGTGCCAGCAGCGCGAGAGGATCCTACGAGCAGTACTTC	CASSARGSYEQYF
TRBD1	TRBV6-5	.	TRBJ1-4	TGTGCCAGCAGTTACGGGGGGACAGGGGGCGAAAAACTGTTTTTT	CASSYGGTGGEKLFF
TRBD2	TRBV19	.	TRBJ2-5	TGTGCCAGTAGTCGCCGACTAGCGGGGGTTTCGGAGACCCAGTACTTC	CASSRRLAGVSETQYF
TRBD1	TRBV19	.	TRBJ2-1	TGTGCCAGTACCCGACAGGGGGACCCCTACAATGAGCAGTTCTTC	CASTRQGDPYNEQFF
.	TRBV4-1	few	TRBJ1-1	TGCGCCAGCAGCCAATCCATTCTACAGGGTGAAAGGCTGAACACTGAAGCTTTCTTT	CASSQSILQGERLNTEAFF
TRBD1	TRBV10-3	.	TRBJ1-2	TGTGCCATCAGGGGGACAGGGCGAGGGAATGGCTACACCTTC	CAIRGTGRGNGYTF
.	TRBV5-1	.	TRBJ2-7	TGCGCCAGCAGCCCATCCAGGAGCTCCTACGAGCAGTACTTC	CASSPSRSSYEQYF
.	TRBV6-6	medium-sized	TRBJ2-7	TGTGCCAGCAGACCCGGGACTGCGTACGAGCAGTACTTC	CASRPGTAYEQYF
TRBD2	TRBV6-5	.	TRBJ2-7	TGTGCCAGCTCCTATGACGGGGGGTGGGAGCAGTACTTC	CASSYDGGWEQYF
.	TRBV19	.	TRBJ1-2	TGTGCCACCAAGGTGGGGGTTCACCATTCTAACTATGGCTACACCTTC	CATKVGVHHSNYGYTF
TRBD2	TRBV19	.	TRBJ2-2	TGTGCCAGTAAGGCGGGAGAGAACACCGGGGAGCTGTTTTTT	CASKAGENTGELFF
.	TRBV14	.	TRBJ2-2	TGTGCCAGCAGCGTGCGGAGGGGGAGCCACACCGGGGAGCTGTTTTTT	CASSVRRGSHTGELFF
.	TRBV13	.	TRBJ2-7	TGTGCCAGCAGCCCGAGGGTAGGCGGCGAGCAGTACTTC	CASSPRVGGEQYF
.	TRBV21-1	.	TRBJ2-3	TGTGCCAGCAGCAAAGCGCGAACAGTGTCAGATACGCAGTATTTT	CASSKARTVSDTQYF
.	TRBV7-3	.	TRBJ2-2	TGTGCCAGCAGCCCCGACCCGGGATCCACCGGGGAGCTGTTTTTT	CASSPDPGSTGELFF
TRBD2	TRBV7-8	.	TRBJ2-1	TGTGCCAGCAGCTTTAAGGCTAGCGGTTCCTACAATGAGCAGTTCTTC	CASSFKASGSYNEQFF
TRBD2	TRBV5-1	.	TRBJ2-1	TGCGCCAGCAGCTTGGGCAGCGGGAGCTCCTACAATGAGCAGTTCTTC	CASSLGSGSSYNEQFF
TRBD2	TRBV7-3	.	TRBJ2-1	TGTGCCAGCAGCCCACGACTAGCGAAACGGGATGAGCAGTTCTTC	CASSPRLAKRDEQFF
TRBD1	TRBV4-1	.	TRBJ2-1	TGCGCCAGCAGCCTCAGGACAGGGACCTACAATGAGCAGTTCTTC	CASSLRTGTYNEQFF
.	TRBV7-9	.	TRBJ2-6	TGTGCCAGCAAGGACAGTAACTCTGGGGCCAACGTCCTGACTTTC	CASKDSNSGANVLTF
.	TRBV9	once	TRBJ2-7	TGTGCCAGCAGCCCTCGTGGCTACGAGCAGTACTTC	CASSPRGYEQYF
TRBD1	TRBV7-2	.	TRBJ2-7	TGTGCCAGCAGCTTTCCTGGACAGGGCGTTTTCTACGAGCAGTACTTC	CASSFPGQGVFYEQYF
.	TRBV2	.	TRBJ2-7	TGTGCCAGCAGGGCAGGCTCCTACGAGCAGTACTTC	CASRAGSYEQYF
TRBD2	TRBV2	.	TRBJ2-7	TGTGCCAGCATTCCGGGGGGAACCTACGAGCAGTACTTC	CASIPGGTYEQYF
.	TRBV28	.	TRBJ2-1	TGTGCCAGCAGTTCGGGGGGAGCGGGGACAGACAATGAGCAGTTCTTC	CASSSGGAGTDNEQFF
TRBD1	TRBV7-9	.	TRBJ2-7	TGTGCCAGCAGCCAACAGGGGGGCTCCTACGAGCAGTACTTC	CASSQQGGSYEQYF
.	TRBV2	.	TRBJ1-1	TGTGCCAGCAGGCTCCGGGACTCCTACACTGAAGCTTTCTTT	CASRLRDSYTEAFF
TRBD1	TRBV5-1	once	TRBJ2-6	TGCGCCAGCAGCATCGGGGACAGCTCTGGGGCCAACGTCCTGACTTTC	CASSIGDSSGANVLTF
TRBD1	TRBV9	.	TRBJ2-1	TGTGCCAGCAGCGTATTTGGGGGGGACAGGGTGGACAATGAGCAGTTCTTC	CASSVFGGDRVDNEQFF
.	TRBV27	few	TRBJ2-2	TGTGCCAGCAGTTTTAGCACAATTACCGGGGAGCTGTTTTTT	CASSFSTITGELFF
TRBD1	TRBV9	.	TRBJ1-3	TGTGCCAGCAGCGTAGCTATAGGGACAGGGAAGAGCTCTGGAAACACCATATATTTT	CASSVAIGTGKSSGNTIYF
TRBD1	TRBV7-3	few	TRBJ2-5	TGTGCCAGCAGCGCCTCAGGGGGCTTGGTGGAGACCCAGTACTTC	CASSASGGLVETQYF
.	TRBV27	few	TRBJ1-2	TGTGCCAGCAGTTTAAGGGACACCAACTATGGCTACACCTTC	CASSLRDTNYGYTF
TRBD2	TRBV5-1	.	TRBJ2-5	TGCGCCAGCAGGTTAGCGGGGGGGCGTGTGGAGACCCAGTACTTC	CASRLAGGRVETQYF
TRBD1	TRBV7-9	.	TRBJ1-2	TGTGCCAGCAGCCGGACAGGGGAGGAGTATGGCTATGGCTACACCTTC	CASSRTGEEYGYGYTF
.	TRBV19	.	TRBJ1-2	TGTGCCAGTAGTATAGATCTGGTAGGCTATGGCTACACCTTC	CASSIDLVGYGYTF